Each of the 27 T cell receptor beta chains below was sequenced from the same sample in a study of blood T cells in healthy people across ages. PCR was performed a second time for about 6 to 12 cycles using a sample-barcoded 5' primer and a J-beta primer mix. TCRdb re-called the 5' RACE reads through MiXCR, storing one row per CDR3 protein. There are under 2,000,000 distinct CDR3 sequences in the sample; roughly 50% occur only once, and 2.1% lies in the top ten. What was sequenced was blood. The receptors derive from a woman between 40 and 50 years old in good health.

The CDR3 DNA reads TGTGCCAGCAGGGGGGCTTTGGAGGAAAAACTGTTTTTT. Its protein is CASRGALEEKLFF. This sequence joins TRBV28 and TRBJ1-4; D perhaps matches TRBD1 (6 bases). Germline loops: CDR1 MDHEN, CDR2 SYDVKM. V lost 6 bases and J 8 bases, leaving 13 bases between the germline ends. This CDR3 is 13 amino acids long. The full variable domain, rest sourced from reference TRBV28 and TRBJ1-4, is DVKVTQSSRYLVKRTGEKVFLECVQDMDHENMFWYRQDPGLGLRLIYFSYDVKMKEKGDIPEGYSVSREKKERFSLILESASTNQTSMYLCASRGALEEKLFFGSGTQLSVL.

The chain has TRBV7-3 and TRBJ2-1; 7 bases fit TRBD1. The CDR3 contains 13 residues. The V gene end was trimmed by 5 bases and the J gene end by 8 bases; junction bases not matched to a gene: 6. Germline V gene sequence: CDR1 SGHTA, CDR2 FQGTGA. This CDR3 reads CASSPQTGDEQFF. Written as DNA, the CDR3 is TGTGCCAGCAGCCCGCAAACAGGGGATGAGCAGTTCTTC.

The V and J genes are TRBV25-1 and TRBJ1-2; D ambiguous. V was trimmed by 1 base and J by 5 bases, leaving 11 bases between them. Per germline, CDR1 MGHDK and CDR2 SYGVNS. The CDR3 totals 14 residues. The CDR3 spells CASSESAGDYGYTF. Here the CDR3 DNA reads TGTGCCAGCAGTGAATCGGCAGGAGATTATGGCTACACCTTC.

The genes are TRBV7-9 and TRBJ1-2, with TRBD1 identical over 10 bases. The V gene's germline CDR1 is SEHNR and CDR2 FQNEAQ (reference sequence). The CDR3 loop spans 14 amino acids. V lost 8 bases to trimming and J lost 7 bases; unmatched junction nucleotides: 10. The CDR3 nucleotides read TGTGCCAGCTCTATAGGCGGGACAGGGGTTGGCTACACCTTC. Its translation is CASSIGGTGVGYTF.

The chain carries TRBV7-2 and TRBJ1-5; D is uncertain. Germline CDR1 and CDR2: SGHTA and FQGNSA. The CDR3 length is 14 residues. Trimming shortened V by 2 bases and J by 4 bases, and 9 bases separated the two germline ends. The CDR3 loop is CASSLRDFNQPQHF. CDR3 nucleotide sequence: TGTGCCAGCAGCTTACGGGATTTTAATCAGCCCCAGCATTTT.

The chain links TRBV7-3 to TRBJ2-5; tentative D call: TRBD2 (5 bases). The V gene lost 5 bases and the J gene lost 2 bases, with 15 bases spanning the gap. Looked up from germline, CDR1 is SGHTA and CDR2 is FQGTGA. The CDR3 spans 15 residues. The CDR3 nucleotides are TGTGCCAGCAGCCCCGAGCCTGGGAGTCAAGAGACCCAGTACTTC. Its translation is CASSPEPGSQETQYF.

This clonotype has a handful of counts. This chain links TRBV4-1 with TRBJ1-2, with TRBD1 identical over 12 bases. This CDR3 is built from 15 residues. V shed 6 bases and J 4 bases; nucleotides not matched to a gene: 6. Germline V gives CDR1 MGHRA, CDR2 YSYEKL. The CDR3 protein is CASREGQGAGYGYTF. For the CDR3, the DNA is TGCGCCAGCAGAGAGGGACAGGGGGCCGGCTATGGCTACACCTTC.

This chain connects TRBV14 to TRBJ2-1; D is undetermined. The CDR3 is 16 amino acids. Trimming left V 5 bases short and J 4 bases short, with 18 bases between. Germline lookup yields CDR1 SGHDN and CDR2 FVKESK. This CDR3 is CASSISDRAPYNEQFF. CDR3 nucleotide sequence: TGTGCCAGCAGCATAAGCGACCGGGCTCCATACAATGAGCAGTTCTTC.

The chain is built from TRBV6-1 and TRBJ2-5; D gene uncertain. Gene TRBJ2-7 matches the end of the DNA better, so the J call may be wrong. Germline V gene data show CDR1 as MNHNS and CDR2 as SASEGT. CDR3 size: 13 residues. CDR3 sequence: CASSDGPVDEQYF. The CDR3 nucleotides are TGTGCCAGCAGTGACGGACCTGTGGACGAGCAGTACTTC.

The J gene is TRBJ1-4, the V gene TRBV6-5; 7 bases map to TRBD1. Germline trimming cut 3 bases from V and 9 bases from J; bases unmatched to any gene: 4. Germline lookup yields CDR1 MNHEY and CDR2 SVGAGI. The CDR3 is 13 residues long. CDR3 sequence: CASSYGDRKKLFF. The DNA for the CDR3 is TGTGCCAGCAGTTATGGGGACAGAAAAAAACTGTTTTTT.

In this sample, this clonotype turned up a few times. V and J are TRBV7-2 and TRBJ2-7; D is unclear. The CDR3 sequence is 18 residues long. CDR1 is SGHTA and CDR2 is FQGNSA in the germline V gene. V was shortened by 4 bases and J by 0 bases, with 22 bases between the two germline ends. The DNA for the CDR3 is TGTGCCAGCAGCTCGAGCGCTATGGGCGGACGGAGCTCCTACGAGCAGTACTTC. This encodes CASSSSAMGGRSSYEQYF.

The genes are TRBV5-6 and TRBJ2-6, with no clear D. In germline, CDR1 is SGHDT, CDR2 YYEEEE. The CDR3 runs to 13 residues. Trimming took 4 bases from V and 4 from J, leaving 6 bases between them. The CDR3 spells CASSKEGANVLTF. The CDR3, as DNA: TGTGCCAGCAGCAAAGAAGGGGCCAACGTCCTGACTTTC.

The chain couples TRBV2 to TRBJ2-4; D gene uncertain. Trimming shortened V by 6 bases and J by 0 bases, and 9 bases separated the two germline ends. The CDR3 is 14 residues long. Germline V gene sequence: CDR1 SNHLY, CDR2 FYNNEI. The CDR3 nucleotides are TGTGCCAGCAGGTTCGATCAAGCCAAAAACATTCAGTACTTC. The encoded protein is CASRFDQAKNIQYF.

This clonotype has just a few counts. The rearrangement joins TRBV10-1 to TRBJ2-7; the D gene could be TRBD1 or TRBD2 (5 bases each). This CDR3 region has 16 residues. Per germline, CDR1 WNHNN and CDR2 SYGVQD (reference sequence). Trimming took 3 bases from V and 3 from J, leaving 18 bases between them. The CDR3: CASSDLRQPGHYEQYF. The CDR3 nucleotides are TGCGCCAGCAGTGACCTAAGACAGCCGGGGCACTACGAGCAGTACTTC.

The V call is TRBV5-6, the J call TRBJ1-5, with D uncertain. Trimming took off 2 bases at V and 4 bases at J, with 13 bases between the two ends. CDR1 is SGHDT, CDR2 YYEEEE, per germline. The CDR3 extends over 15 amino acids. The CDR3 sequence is CASSFMGGVNQPQHF. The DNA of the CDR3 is TGTGCCAGCAGCTTCATGGGTGGAGTTAATCAGCCCCAGCATTTT.

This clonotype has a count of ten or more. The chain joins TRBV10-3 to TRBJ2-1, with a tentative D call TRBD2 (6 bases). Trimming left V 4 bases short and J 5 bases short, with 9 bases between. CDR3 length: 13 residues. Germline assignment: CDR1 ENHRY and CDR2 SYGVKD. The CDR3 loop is CAISGGVDNEQFF. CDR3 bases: TGTGCCATCAGTGGCGGGGTGGACAATGAGCAGTTCTTC.

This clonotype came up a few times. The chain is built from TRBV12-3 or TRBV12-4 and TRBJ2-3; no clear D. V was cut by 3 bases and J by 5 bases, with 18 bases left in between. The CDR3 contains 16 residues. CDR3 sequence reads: CASSLAMSARGDTQYF. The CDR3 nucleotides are TGTGCCAGCAGTTTGGCGATGAGCGCTCGCGGAGATACGCAGTATTTT.

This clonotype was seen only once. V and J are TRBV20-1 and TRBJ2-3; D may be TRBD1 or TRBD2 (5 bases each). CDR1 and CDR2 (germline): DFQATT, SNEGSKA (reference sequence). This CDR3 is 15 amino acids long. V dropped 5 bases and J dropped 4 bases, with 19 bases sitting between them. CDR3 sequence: CSAPPADRGADTQYF. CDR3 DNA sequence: TGCAGTGCTCCCCCCGCGGACCGAGGGGCAGATACGCAGTATTTT.

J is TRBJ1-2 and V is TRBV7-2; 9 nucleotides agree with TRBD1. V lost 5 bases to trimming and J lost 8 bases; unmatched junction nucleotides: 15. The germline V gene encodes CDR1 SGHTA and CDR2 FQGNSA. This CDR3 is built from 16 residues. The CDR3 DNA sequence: TGTGCCAGCAGCAGTTCGACTACAGGGGGCACGGGAGGCTACACCTTC. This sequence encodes CASSSSTTGGTGGYTF.

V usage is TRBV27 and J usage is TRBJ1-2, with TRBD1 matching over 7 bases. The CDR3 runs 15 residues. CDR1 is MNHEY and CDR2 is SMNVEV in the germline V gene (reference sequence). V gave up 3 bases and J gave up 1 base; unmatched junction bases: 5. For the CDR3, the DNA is TGTGCCAGCAGTTTTTCAGGGGGAAATAACTATGGCTACACCTTC. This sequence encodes CASSFSGGNNYGYTF.

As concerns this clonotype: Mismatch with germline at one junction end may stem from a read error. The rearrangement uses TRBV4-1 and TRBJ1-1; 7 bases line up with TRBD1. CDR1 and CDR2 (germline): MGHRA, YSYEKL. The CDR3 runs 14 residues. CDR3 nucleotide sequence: TGCGCCAGTAGCCAAGATCGTAACAGGGGTGAAGCTTTCTTT. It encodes CASSQDRNRGEAFF.

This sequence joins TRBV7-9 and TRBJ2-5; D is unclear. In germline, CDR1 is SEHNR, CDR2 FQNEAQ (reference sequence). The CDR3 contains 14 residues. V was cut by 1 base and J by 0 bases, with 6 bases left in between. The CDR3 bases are TGTGCCAGCAGCTTAGAATACTACCAAGAGACCCAGTACTTC. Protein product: CASSLEYYQETQYF.

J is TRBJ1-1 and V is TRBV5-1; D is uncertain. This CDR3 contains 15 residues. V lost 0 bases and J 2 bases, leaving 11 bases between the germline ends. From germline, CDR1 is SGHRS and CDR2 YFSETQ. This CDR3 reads CASSLGTQQNTEAFF. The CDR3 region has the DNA TGCGCCAGCAGCTTGGGGACCCAACAAAACACTGAAGCTTTCTTT.

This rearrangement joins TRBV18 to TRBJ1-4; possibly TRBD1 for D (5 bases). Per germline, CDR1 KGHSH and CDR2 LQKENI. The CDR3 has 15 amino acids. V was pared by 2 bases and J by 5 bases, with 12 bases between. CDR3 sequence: CASSPNQGSNEKLFF. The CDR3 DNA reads TGTGCCAGCTCACCAAACCAGGGAAGCAATGAAAAACTGTTTTTT.

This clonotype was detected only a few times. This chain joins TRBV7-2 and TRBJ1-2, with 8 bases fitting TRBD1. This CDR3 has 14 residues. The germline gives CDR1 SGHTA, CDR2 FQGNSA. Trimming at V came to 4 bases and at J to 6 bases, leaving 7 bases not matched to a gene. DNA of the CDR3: TGTGCCAGCAGCTCCACAGGGGGAGTACATGGCTACACCTTC. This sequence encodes CASSSTGGVHGYTF.

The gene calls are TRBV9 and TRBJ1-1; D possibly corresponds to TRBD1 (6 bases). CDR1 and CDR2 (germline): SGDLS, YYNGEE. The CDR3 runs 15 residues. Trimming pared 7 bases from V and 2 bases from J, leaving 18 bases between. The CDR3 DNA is TGTGCCAGCTGCAGGGGTGACAGTCTCAACACTGAAGCTTTCTTT. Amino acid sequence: CASCRGDSLNTEAFF.

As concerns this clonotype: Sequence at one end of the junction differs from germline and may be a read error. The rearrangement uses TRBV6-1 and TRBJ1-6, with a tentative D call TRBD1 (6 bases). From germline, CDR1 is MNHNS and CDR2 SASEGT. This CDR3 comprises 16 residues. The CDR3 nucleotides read TGTGCCAGCGGTGAAGCCGGACAGTTCTCTAATTCACCCCTCCACTTT. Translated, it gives CASGEAGQFSNSPLHF.